This TCR beta chain stems from a study of blood T cell repertoires in COVID-19. About the research overall: COVID-19 samples, acute and convalescent, were from the United States, Italy and Spain. PBMCs, B-cell-depleted T cells, or T cells provided the cDNA or gDNA that made up the material.

The Seattle patients joined while their infection was active and were tracked longitudinally afterward. The CDR3 extends over 14 amino acids. Trimming removed 4 bases from V and 2 bases from J, with 11 bases in between. Germline V lookup: CDR1 SGHRS, CDR2 YFSETQ. Original processing methods: The assay estimated nucleated cells by amplifying reference gene primers. Method: immunoSEQ multiplex PCR; TCRdb's copy keeps in-frame clones and lacks some. V and J calls and clone size are copied from that table; D and trimming were computed from the DNA. Among a few hundred thousand clones listed, around 88% were seen once.

The specimen was peripheral blood. The origin of this receptor is a woman in her twenties or thirties with COVID-19, enrolled during active disease. V usage is TRBV5-1 and J usage is TRBJ2-3, with TRBD2 as a possible D gene (6 bases). In DNA form, the CDR3 reads TGCGCCAGCAGCCTCCGGGACTCCACAGATACGCAGTATTTT. This translates into CASSLRDSTDTQYF.